The sequence of this TCR beta chain was determined in a study of T cell responses to AZD1222 COVID-19 vaccine. General study results and limits: The study identified only five to seven AZD1222 recipients as seropositive at baseline. Clonal diversity may have been underestimated, and the donors were mostly white British, with more females than males. Receipt of two AZD1222 doses was followed by a rise in Spike-specific TCR breadth and depth. Vaccine-associated CD4 TCRs spanned spike, dominant at 160-218 and 743-854.

The protocol was immunoSEQ multiplex PCR, while the TCRdb copy is restricted to in-frame clones and leaves out a portion. This table holds 90,000 to 110,000 clones, approximately 90% found once. A note on this clone: Antigen specificity is unknown.

This clonotype originated in an adult in good health. This sample comprised peripheral blood, obtained on day 0 of AZD1222 vaccination.

This CDR3 reads CASSSPSGSSYNEQFF. CDR3 coding DNA: TGTGCCAGCTCATCCCCTAGCGGGAGCTCCTACAATGAGCAGTTCTTC. The chain recombines TRBV18 with TRBJ2-1; 10 nucleotides line up with TRBD2. The length of the CDR3 is 16 residues. CDR1 and CDR2 from the germline V gene are KGHSH and LQKENI. Trimming cost V 5 bases and J 0 bases; bases outside gene matches: 4.